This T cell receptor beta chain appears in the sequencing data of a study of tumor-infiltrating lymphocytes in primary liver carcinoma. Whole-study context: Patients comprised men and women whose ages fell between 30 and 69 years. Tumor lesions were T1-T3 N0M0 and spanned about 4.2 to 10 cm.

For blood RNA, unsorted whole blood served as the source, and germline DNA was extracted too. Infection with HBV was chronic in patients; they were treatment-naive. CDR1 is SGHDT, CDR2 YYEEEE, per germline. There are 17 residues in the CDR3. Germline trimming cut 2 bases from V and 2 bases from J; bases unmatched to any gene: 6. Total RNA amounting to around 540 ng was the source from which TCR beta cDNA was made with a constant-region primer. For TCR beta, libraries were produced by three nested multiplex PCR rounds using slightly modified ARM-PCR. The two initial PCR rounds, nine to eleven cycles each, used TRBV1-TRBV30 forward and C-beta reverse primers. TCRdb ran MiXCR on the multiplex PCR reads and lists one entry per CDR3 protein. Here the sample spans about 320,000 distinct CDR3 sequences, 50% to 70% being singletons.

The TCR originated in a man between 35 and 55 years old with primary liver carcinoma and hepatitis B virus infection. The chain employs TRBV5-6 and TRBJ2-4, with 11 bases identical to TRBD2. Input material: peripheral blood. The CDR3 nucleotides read TGTGCCAGCAGCTTATCGGGACTAGCGGTACCCAAAAACATTCAGTACTTC. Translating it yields CASSLSGLAVPKNIQYF. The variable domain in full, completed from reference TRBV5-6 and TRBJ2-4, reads DAGVTQSPTHLIKTRGQQVTLRCSPKSGHDTVSWYQQALGQGPQFIFQYYEEEERQRGNFPDRFSGHQFPNYSSELNVNALLLGDSALYLCASSLSGLAVPKNIQYFGAGTRLSVL.